This TCR beta chain emerged from a study of T cell responses to AZD1222 COVID-19 vaccine. Whole-study results and caveats: The peak T cell response came first, and repertoires were sampled only after it. Only 5 or 6 individuals given AZD1222 were seropositive at baseline. Reports say nearly half of spike-specific TCRs go after unmutated variant regions.

Of note for this clone: What it recognizes is unknown.

The assay was immunoSEQ multiplex PCR, and TCRdb's table has in-frame clones only and misses some. The table records 160,000 or so clones, approximately 94% of them present only once. The CDR3 covers 14 residues. With 7 bases clipped from V and 9 bases from J, the junction kept 14 bases outside the gene matches. From germline, CDR1 is MNHEY and CDR2 SVGAGI. The clonotype comes from an adult who received the AZD1222 COVID-19 vaccine. The chain links TRBV6-5 to TRBJ1-2; 7 bases line up with TRBD1. Specimen: peripheral blood, collected 28 days after the second AZD1222 dose. CDR3 in DNA: TGTGCCAGCACCCAAACAGGGGCCCCTTTCAGCTACACCTTC. It translates to CASTQTGAPFSYTF.